This T cell receptor beta chain was observed in a study of T cell responses to AZD1222 COVID-19 vaccine. In the study overall: Whether given at about 4 or about 12 weeks, second doses were pooled.

V lost 4 bases and J lost 6, with 20 bases in between. CDR1 is LGHNA and CDR2 is YNFKEQ in the germline V gene. The CDR3 contains 16 residues. As for this clone: What it binds is unknown.

Study-wide results and caveats: A reported finding is that nearly half of spike-specific TCRs target unmutated variant regions. White British people made up most donors, females outnumbered males, and clonal diversity was possibly underestimated.

Produced via immunoSEQ multiplex PCR; TCRdb's table is partial and in-frame only. The table records roughly 81,000 clones, 70% to 90% of them present only once. The gene calls are TRBV4-2 and TRBJ2-3, with TRBD2 as a possible D gene (6 bases). The specimen was peripheral blood, collected on day 0 of AZD1222 vaccination. The TCR comes from an adult in good health. CDR3 loop: CASSLLADLVVDTQYF. In DNA, the CDR3 is TGTGCCAGCAGCCTACTAGCAGATCTTGTAGTGGATACGCAGTATTTT.